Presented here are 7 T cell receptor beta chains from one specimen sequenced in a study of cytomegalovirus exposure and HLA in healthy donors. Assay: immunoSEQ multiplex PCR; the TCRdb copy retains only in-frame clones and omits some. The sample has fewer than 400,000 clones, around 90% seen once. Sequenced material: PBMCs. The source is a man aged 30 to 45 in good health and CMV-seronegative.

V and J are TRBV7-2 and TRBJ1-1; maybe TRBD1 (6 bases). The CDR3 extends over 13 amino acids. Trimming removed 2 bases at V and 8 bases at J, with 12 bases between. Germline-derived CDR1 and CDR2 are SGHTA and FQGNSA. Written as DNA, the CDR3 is TGTGCCAGCAGCTTAAACAGGGACGAAGAAGCTTTCTTT. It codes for CASSLNRDEEAFF.

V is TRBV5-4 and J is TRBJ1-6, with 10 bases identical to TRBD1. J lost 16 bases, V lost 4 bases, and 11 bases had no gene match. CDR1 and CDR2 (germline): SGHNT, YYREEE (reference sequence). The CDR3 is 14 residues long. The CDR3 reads CASSPTGGPKGLHF. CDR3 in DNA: TGTGCCAGCAGCCCGACAGGGGGCCCCAAAGGTCTCCACTTT.

DNA for the CDR3: TGTGCCAGTAGTAGACAGGGGGCCTATGGCTACACCTTC. Translation: CASSRQGAYGYTF. The chain couples TRBV19 to TRBJ1-2; 10 nucleotides align to TRBD1. The V gene's germline CDR1 is LNHDA and CDR2 SQIVND (reference sequence). Trimming at V came to 4 bases and at J to 4 bases, leaving 0 bases not matched to a gene. This CDR3 spans 13 amino acids.

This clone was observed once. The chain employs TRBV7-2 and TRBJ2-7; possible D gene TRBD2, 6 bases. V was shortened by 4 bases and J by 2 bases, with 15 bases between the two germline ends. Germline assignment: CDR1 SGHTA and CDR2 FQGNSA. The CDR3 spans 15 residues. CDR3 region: CASSYQSGSPYEQYF. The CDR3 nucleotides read TGTGCCAGCAGCTACCAGAGCGGGTCACCCTACGAGCAGTACTTC.

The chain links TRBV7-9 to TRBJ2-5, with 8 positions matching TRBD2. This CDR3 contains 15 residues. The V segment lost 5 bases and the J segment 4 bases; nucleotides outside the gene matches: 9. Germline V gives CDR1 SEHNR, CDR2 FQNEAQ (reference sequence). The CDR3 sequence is CASSLGRGGRETQYF. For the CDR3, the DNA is TGTGCCAGCAGCCTAGGCCGGGGGGGCCGAGAGACCCAGTACTTC.

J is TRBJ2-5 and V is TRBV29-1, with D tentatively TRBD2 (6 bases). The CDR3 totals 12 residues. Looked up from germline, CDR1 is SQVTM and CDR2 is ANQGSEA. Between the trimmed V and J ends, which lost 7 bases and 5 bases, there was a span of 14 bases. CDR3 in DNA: TGCAGCGGGGGGACTCCTAAGGAGACCCAGTACTTC. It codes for CSGGTPKETQYF.

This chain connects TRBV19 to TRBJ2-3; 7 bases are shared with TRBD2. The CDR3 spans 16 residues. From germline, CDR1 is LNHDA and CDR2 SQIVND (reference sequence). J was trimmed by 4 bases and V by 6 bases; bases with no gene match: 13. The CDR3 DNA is TGTGCCAGTAGCCTCCTGGGGGGGTGGGCCCCAGATACGCAGTATTTT. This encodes CASSLLGGWAPDTQYF.